These T cell receptor beta chains were read from a single sample in a study of blood T cell repertoires in COVID-19. The protocol was immunoSEQ multiplex PCR, while the TCRdb copy is restricted to in-frame clones and leaves out a portion. The sample consists of roughly 230,000 clones, roughly 85% of them appearing once. The sample taken for sequencing was PBMCs or T cells enriched from blood (not recorded which). Receptor source: a woman aged 45-60 years who had been exposed to COVID-19. Each CDR3 is given with its conserved first and last residue. The order of the fields is clone size, V gene, D gene, J gene, CDR3 protein, CDR3 DNA. The D gene is left open where the match is weak. Size tells how often a clone was seen (once, few, many) or the class of an expanded clone, and some rows leave it out.

-,TRBV5-4,TRBD2,TRBJ2-3,CASSPAGEDTQYF,TGTGCCAGCAGCCCAGCGGGGGAGGATACGCAGTATTTT
-,TRBV11-2,-,TRBJ1-2,CASSLNQGSRHGYTF,TGTGCCAGCAGCTTAAATCAGGGGAGCAGACATGGCTACACCTTC
-,TRBV30,TRBD1,TRBJ1-6,CAWSEGTGVSPLHF,TGTGCCTGGAGTGAGGGGACAGGGGTCTCACCCCTCCACTTT
few,TRBV30,TRBD2,TRBJ2-6,CAWGREGTGANVLTF,TGTGCCTGGGGTCGGGAGGGAACTGGGGCCAACGTCCTGACTTTC
-,TRBV27,-,TRBJ1-2,CASSLFPAGDGGYTF,TGTGCCAGCAGCTTATTTCCGGCAGGGGATGGAGGCTACACCTTC
-,TRBV18,TRBD1,TRBJ2-6,CASSENTGAGANVLTF,TGTGCCAGCTCAGAGAATACAGGGGCTGGGGCCAACGTCCTGACTTTC
-,TRBV19,TRBD1,TRBJ2-7,CASSVDRATYEQYF,TGTGCCAGTAGTGTGGACAGGGCAACCTACGAGCAGTACTTC
-,TRBV11-2,TRBD1,TRBJ1-2,CASSVDRGMRGYTF,TGTGCCAGCAGCGTTGACAGGGGGATGAGGGGCTACACCTTC
-,TRBV2,-,TRBJ1-6,CASSVVVSSYNSPLHF,TGTGCCAGCAGTGTGGTGGTTAGCTCCTATAATTCACCCCTCCACTTT
-,TRBV5-6,-,TRBJ1-2,CASTHRDGYTF,TGTGCCAGCACCCACAGGGATGGCTACACCTTC
few,TRBV7-2,TRBD2,TRBJ2-2,CASSKGLAGVTGELFF,TGTGCCAGCAGCAAGGGACTAGCGGGGGTAACCGGGGAGCTGTTTTTT
-,TRBV2,-,TRBJ1-4,CASYTTNEKLFF,TGTGCCAGCTATACAACTAATGAAAAACTGTTTTTT
-,TRBV5-3,TRBD1,TRBJ1-2,CARSPGADRAINYGYTF,TGTGCCAGAAGCCCGGGGGCGGACAGGGCCATTAACTATGGCTACACCTTC
-,TRBV12-3/TRBV12-4,-,TRBJ1-5,CASSGGGQPQHF,TGTGCCAGCAGTGGGGGCGGTCAGCCCCAGCATTTT
-,TRBV27,TRBD2,TRBJ2-1,CASSFFRTSGGHNEQFF,TGTGCCAGCAGTTTCTTTCGGACTAGCGGGGGGCACAATGAGCAGTTCTTC
-,TRBV5-1,TRBD2,TRBJ2-2,CASSQRTSGGNTGELFF,TGCGCCAGCAGCCAACGGACTAGCGGGGGAAACACCGGGGAGCTGTTTTTT
once,TRBV28,TRBD1,TRBJ1-3,CASSRTGLSGNTIYF,TGTGCCAGCAGTCGGACAGGCCTCTCTGGAAACACCATATATTTT
many,TRBV5-4,-,TRBJ1-2,CASSLLGVSYGYTF,TGTGCCAGCAGCTTGTTGGGAGTCAGCTATGGCTACACCTTC
-,TRBV14,TRBD1,TRBJ1-6,CASSQEYMRWVREGADRDSPLHF,TGTGCCAGCAGCCAAGAATATATGAGATGGGTTCGGGAGGGGGCGGATAGAGATTCACCCCTCCACTTT
few,TRBV5-5,TRBD2,TRBJ2-5,CASSFAPGGGMMETQYF,TGTGCCAGCAGCTTTGCCCCCGGGGGGGGGATGATGGAGACCCAGTACTTC
-,TRBV6-2/TRBV6-3,-,TRBJ1-5,CASSYSGSSQPQHF,TGTGCCAGCAGTTACTCGGGCAGCTCCCAGCCCCAGCATTTT
-,TRBV3-1/TRBV3-2,-,TRBJ2-1,CASSYPEVGQFF,TGTGCCAGCAGCTACCCCGAGGTTGGGCAGTTCTTC
-,TRBV27,-,TRBJ1-2,CASRSQFDYGYTF,TGTGCCAGCAGGTCACAGTTCGACTATGGCTACACCTTC
-,TRBV7-9,TRBD1,TRBJ1-6,CASSFRTGGAPLHF,TGTGCCAGCAGCTTCAGGACAGGGGGTGCACCCCTCCACTTT
once,TRBV6-5,TRBD2,TRBJ2-3,CASRASGDDTQYF,TGTGCCAGCAGGGCTAGCGGGGATGATACGCAGTATTTT
-,TRBV6-1,-,TRBJ2-7,CASSEGAIQYF,TGTGCCAGCAGTGAGGGGGCTATTCAGTACTTC
-,TRBV7-9,TRBD1,TRBJ1-6,CASSLSAGGRSPLHF,TGTGCCAGCAGCTTATCCGCAGGGGGCCGGTCACCCCTCCACTTT
-,TRBV7-8,TRBD2,TRBJ2-5,CASSLGTSGDQETQYF,TGTGCCAGCAGCTTAGGGACTAGCGGGGACCAAGAGACCCAGTACTTC
-,TRBV9,-,TRBJ2-7,CASSPAATYEQYF,TGTGCCAGCAGCCCCGCGGCCACCTACGAGCAGTACTTC
-,TRBV7-2,-,TRBJ1-2,CASSLGVQAFYGYTF,TGTGCCAGCAGCTTAGGGGTCCAGGCTTTCTATGGCTACACCTTC
-,TRBV19,TRBD1,TRBJ1-1,CASSITLGQGNTEAFF,TGTGCCAGTAGTATAACCCTGGGACAGGGGAACACTGAAGCTTTCTTT
-,TRBV9,-,TRBJ2-1,CASSGAGTHEQFF,TGTGCCAGCAGCGGTGCGGGAACCCATGAGCAGTTCTTC
-,TRBV12-3/TRBV12-4,-,TRBJ2-5,CASSPNQETQYF,TGTGCCAGCAGCCCCAACCAAGAGACCCAGTACTTC
once,TRBV28,-,TRBJ1-2,CASSWDFPPGGYTF,TGTGCCAGCAGTTGGGACTTTCCGCCCGGTGGCTACACCTTC
once,TRBV6-5,-,TRBJ1-2,CASRPNGGLYGYTF,TGTGCCAGCAGGCCGAACGGGGGTCTATATGGCTACACCTTC
-,TRBV7-9,TRBD1,TRBJ1-6,CASSGTGTGGNSPLHF,TGTGCCAGCAGCGGAACCGGGACAGGGGGCAATTCACCCCTCCACTTT
-,TRBV15,TRBD1,TRBJ1-5,CATSSRQGARQPQHF,TGTGCCACCAGCAGTAGACAGGGGGCGAGACAGCCCCAGCATTTT
-,TRBV4-1,TRBD2,TRBJ2-3,CASSQVGSGGVSTDTQYF,TGCGCCAGCAGCCAAGTGGGTAGCGGGGGCGTTAGCACAGATACGCAGTATTTT
few,TRBV4-2,TRBD2,TRBJ2-2,CASSQEGSGGGTGELFF,TGTGCCAGCAGCCAAGAAGGTAGCGGGGGGGGCACCGGGGAGCTGTTTTTT
-,TRBV30,TRBD1,TRBJ1-2,CAWSVDRGNYGYTF,TGTGCCTGGAGTGTAGACAGGGGGAACTATGGCTACACCTTC
-,TRBV3-1/TRBV3-2,TRBD1,TRBJ1-1,CASSHKGQGGADTEAFF,TGTGCCAGCAGCCACAAGGGCCAGGGGGGAGCGGACACTGAAGCTTTCTTT
once,TRBV5-1,TRBD2,TRBJ2-1,CASSASGGSYNEQFF,TGCGCCAGCAGCGCTAGCGGGGGCTCCTACAATGAGCAGTTCTTC
-,TRBV6-1,-,TRBJ1-5,CASSEALTASNQPQHF,TGTGCCAGCAGTGAAGCCCTGACAGCTAGCAATCAGCCCCAGCATTTT
-,TRBV6-5,TRBD1,TRBJ1-2,CASRTTGRGYTF,TGTGCCAGCAGAACGACAGGGCGCGGCTACACCTTC
-,TRBV18,-,TRBJ1-5,CASSDTGFNQPQHF,TGTGCCAGCTCAGATACAGGATTCAATCAGCCCCAGCATTTT
few,TRBV18,-,TRBJ1-3,CASSPAAQGPLGNTIYF,TGTGCCAGCTCACCGGCAGCACAGGGCCCCCTTGGAAACACCATATATTTT
-,TRBV15,TRBD2,TRBJ2-3,CATGGQLTDTQYF,TGTGCCACGGGAGGGCAGTTAACAGATACGCAGTATTTT
-,TRBV10-2,-,TRBJ2-2,CASSATGELFF,TGCGCCAGCAGTGCGACCGGGGAGCTGTTTTTT
-,TRBV18,-,TRBJ1-2,CASSPDRYGYTF,TGTGCCAGCTCACCAGACAGATATGGCTACACCTTC
few,TRBV27,-,TRBJ1-6,CASSLLTNNNSPLHF,TGTGCCAGCAGTCTGTTAACCAACAACAATTCACCCCTCCACTTT
-,TRBV5-1,-,TRBJ2-2,CASSSTGTITGELFF,TGCGCCAGCAGCTCTACAGGGACCATCACCGGGGAGCTGTTTTTT
-,TRBV19,TRBD1,TRBJ1-2,CASNEYGQGWENYGYTF,TGTGCCAGTAACGAATACGGACAGGGATGGGAAAACTATGGCTACACCTTC
-,TRBV5-6,TRBD1,TRBJ2-7,CASSAGTGDYEQYF,TGTGCCAGCAGCGCGGGGACAGGGGACTACGAGCAGTACTTC
-,TRBV11-2,TRBD1,TRBJ2-7,CASSLQGTGVEEQYF,TGTGCCAGCAGCTTACAAGGGACAGGGGTAGAGGAGCAGTACTTC